This entry lists 28 T cell receptor beta chains sequenced from one sample in a study of early T cells in non-severe SARS-CoV-2 infection. TCRdb reprocessed the 5' RACE reads via MiXCR and lists one record per CDR3 protein. The sample consists of tens of thousands of distinct CDR3 sequences, over 8.5% of them appearing once. The specimen was whole blood. The receptors were gathered from an adult who was a healthcare worker with PCR-confirmed SARS-CoV-2 infection or an uninfected control (not recorded which).

This chain links TRBV28 with TRBJ2-1; 10 bases are shared with TRBD1. With V trimmed by 6 bases and J by 7 bases, 6 bases remained unmatched. Germline V gene sequence: CDR1 MDHEN, CDR2 SYDVKM. CDR3 length: 14 residues. The CDR3 spells CASSKDRGKNEQFF. DNA of the CDR3: TGTGCCAGCAGCAAGGACAGGGGGAAGAATGAGCAGTTCTTC.

This clonotype is categorized as medium-sized. The rearrangement uses TRBV7-9 and TRBJ2-7; 8 bases map to TRBD1. The CDR3 has 13 amino acids. Losses at the gene ends were 3 bases for V and 6 bases for J; bases not matched to a gene: 4. Germline values: CDR1 SEHNR, CDR2 FQNEAQ (reference sequence). CDR3 residues: CASSLTGTGEQYF. DNA for the CDR3: TGTGCCAGCAGCTTGACAGGGACAGGCGAGCAGTACTTC. The whole variable domain, remainder taken from reference TRBV7-9 and TRBJ2-7, is DTGVSQNPRHKITKRGQNVTFRCDPISEHNRLYWYRQTLGQGPEFLTYFQNEAQLEKSRLLSDRFSAERPKGSFSTLEIQRTEQGDSAMYLCASSLTGTGEQYFGPGTRLTVT.

This clonotype occurred a few times. This chain connects TRBV19 to TRBJ1-5; TRBD1 matches at 7 bases. Trimming took 5 bases from V and 7 from J; bases not matched to a gene: 5. CDR3 length equals 13 residues. From germline, CDR1 is LNHDA and CDR2 SQIVND (reference sequence). The CDR3 sequence: CASSSQGGQPQHF. DNA for the CDR3: TGTGCCAGTAGTTCTCAGGGGGGACAGCCCCAGCATTTT.

This clonotype appeared many times. The J gene is TRBJ2-4, the V gene TRBV7-9; 10 positions agree with TRBD1. Germline trimming cut 4 bases from V and 6 bases from J; bases unmatched to any gene: 6. The CDR3 extends over 15 amino acids. CDR1 is SEHNR, CDR2 FQNEAQ, per germline (reference sequence). CDR3 sequence reads: CASSSSRDRGNIQYF. The CDR3 DNA sequence: TGTGCCAGCAGCTCTAGCCGGGACAGGGGAAACATTCAGTACTTC.

This clonotype was detected ten times or more. The chain joins TRBV30 to TRBJ1-2; no definite D call. The CDR3 has 12 amino acids. V was cut by 7 bases and J by 4 bases, with 13 bases left in between. Germline V lookup: CDR1 GTSNPN, CDR2 SVGIG (reference sequence). The CDR3 sequence is CALTRAAYGYTF. The DNA of the CDR3 is TGTGCCTTGACCCGGGCCGCCTATGGCTACACCTTC.

This clonotype was seen only a few times. The V call is TRBV29-1, the J call TRBJ2-3, with D maybe TRBD2 (6 bases). Looked up from germline, CDR1 is SQVTM and CDR2 is ANQGSEA. Deletions cut 5 bases from V and 6 bases from J, with 18 bases between. The CDR3 runs 14 residues. CDR3 amino acids: CSVLAGLSVDTQYF. The CDR3 DNA is TGCAGCGTTTTGGCGGGACTTTCCGTGGATACGCAGTATTTT.

This clonotype is termed medium-sized. The chain joins TRBV20-1 to TRBJ1-6; D gene ambiguous. The CDR3 extends over 15 amino acids. Germline CDR1 DFQATT, CDR2 SNEGSKA (reference sequence). V was pared by 3 bases and J by 10 bases, with 19 bases between. The CDR3 DNA is TGCAGTGCTAGTAGGTCATTCACGGTTGGATCACCCCTCCACTTT. This codes for CSASRSFTVGSPLHF.

This clonotype was detected many times. The V and J genes are TRBV20-1 and TRBJ2-7, with TRBD1 identical over 11 bases. The V gene's germline CDR1 is DFQATT and CDR2 SNEGSKA (reference sequence). CDR3 length equals 13 residues. After removal of 3 bases from V and 2 bases from J, the junction contained 0 bases not matched to a gene. The CDR3 region is CSARGQGAYEQYF. The CDR3 DNA sequence: TGCAGTGCTAGGGGACAGGGGGCCTACGAGCAGTACTTC.

This clonotype was counted at least ten times. V usage is TRBV7-9 and J usage is TRBJ1-5; the match to TRBD1 covers 9 bases. CDR1 is SEHNR, CDR2 FQNEAQ, per germline (reference sequence). V gave up 5 bases and J gave up 2 bases; unmatched junction bases: 7. There are 16 residues in the CDR3. The CDR3 DNA follows: TGTGCCAGCAGCGCACAGGGGGCGCGTGGCAATCAGCCCCAGCATTTT. Encoded protein: CASSAQGARGNQPQHF. The variable domain in full, with the rest retrieved from reference TRBV7-9 and TRBJ1-5, is DTGVSQNPRHKITKRGQNVTFRCDPISEHNRLYWYRQTLGQGPEFLTYFQNEAQLEKSRLLSDRFSAERPKGSFSTLEIQRTEQGDSAMYLCASSAQGARGNQPQHFGDGTRLSIL.

This clonotype was counted between two and nine times. The CDR3, as DNA: TGTGCCGGAGGACAGGGTTTTGATCAGCCCCAGCATTTT. This translates into CAGGQGFDQPQHF. V is TRBV28 and J is TRBJ1-5; 8 nucleotides align to TRBD1. Germline values: CDR1 MDHEN, CDR2 SYDVKM. The CDR3 sequence is 13 residues long. V dropped 11 bases and J dropped 5; count of bases not matched to a gene: 8.

In its sample, this clonotype was seen a few times. The chain couples TRBV7-8 to TRBJ2-1; no reliable D call. The V gene's germline CDR1 is SGHVS and CDR2 FQNEAQ. V lost 8 bases, J lost 3 bases, and 11 bases lay in between. This CDR3 is 13 amino acids long. CDR3: CASRTEHYNEQFF. CDR3 bases: TGTGCCAGCCGGACGGAGCACTACAATGAGCAGTTCTTC.

This clonotype was picked up many times. The chain is built from TRBV5-6 and TRBJ1-5; 7 positions agree with TRBD1. The length of the CDR3 is 14 residues. Trimming cost V 4 bases and J 4 bases; bases outside gene matches: 5. Per the germline V gene, CDR1 is SGHDT and CDR2 is YYEEEE. In DNA form, the CDR3 reads TGTGCCAGCAGCCTGCAGGGGGATAATCAGCCCCAGCATTTT. Translation gives CASSLQGDNQPQHF.

This clonotype showed up many times. The V gene is TRBV6-4, the J gene TRBJ2-1, with D tentatively TRBD1 (6 bases). V shed 2 bases and J shed 5 bases, with 7 bases lying between them. The CDR3 totals 13 residues. CDR1 is MRHNA, CDR2 SNTAGT, per germline. The CDR3 loop is CASSDRDNNEQFF. DNA for the CDR3: TGTGCCAGCAGTGACCGGGACAACAATGAGCAGTTCTTC.

This clonotype appeared many times. The chain recombines TRBV6-5 with TRBJ2-1, with D possibly being TRBD1 or TRBD2 (5 bases each). The CDR3 length is 15 residues. Germline V gene lookup returns CDR1 MNHEY and CDR2 SVGAGI. V was clipped by 6 bases and J by 6 bases, with 18 bases between them. DNA of the CDR3: TGTGCCAGCAGCACCGGGACGATCCGGAGCAATGAGCAGTTCTTC. As protein: CASSTGTIRSNEQFF.

This clonotype was found many times. The gene calls are TRBV15 and TRBJ2-7; 7 bases agree with TRBD1. The CDR3 is made up of 13 amino acids. CDR1 LNHNV and CDR2 YYDKDF come from the germline V gene (reference sequence). J lost 2 bases, V lost 9 bases, and 7 bases had no gene match. The CDR3 DNA reads TGTGCCACTAGGGACAGTGGTGCCTACGAGCAGTACTTC. Translated, it gives CATRDSGAYEQYF.

This clonotype was observed at least ten times. The chain carries TRBV27 and TRBJ2-7; unclear D gene. Germline CDR1 reads MNHEY; CDR2 reads SMNVEV (reference sequence). V was cut by 3 bases and J by 2 bases, with 14 bases left in between. CDR3 size: 15 residues. The CDR3 sequence: CASSFWVGSPYEQYF. In DNA, the CDR3 is TGTGCCAGCAGTTTCTGGGTTGGGTCTCCCTACGAGCAGTACTTC.

This clonotype was found a few times. The chain employs TRBV29-1 and TRBJ1-5; D remains unclear. Germline V gene sequence: CDR1 SQVTM, CDR2 ANQGSEA. Trimming pared 6 bases from V and 3 bases from J, leaving 9 bases between. This CDR3 comprises 12 residues. CDR3 bases: TGCAGCGTCCGGGAACTCAATCAGCCCCAGCATTTT. It yields the protein CSVRELNQPQHF.

Many counts were recorded for this clonotype. The chain links TRBV27 to TRBJ1-1; tentative D call: TRBD1 (5 bases). The germline V gene encodes CDR1 MNHEY and CDR2 SMNVEV (reference sequence). V lost 5 bases to trimming and J lost 3 bases, with 22 bases between them. The CDR3 runs 17 residues. The CDR3 region is CASSLRTVAGMYTEAFF. The CDR3 bases are TGTGCCAGCAGTCTGCGGACCGTGGCAGGGATGTACACTGAAGCTTTCTTT.

This chain links TRBV30 with TRBJ1-3, with no clear D. Germline V CDR1 and CDR2: GTSNPN, SVGIG (reference sequence). The CDR3 runs 13 residues. V lost 5 bases and J lost 4, with 12 bases in between. Here the CDR3 DNA reads TGTGCCTGGTCCGGGCCCAGAGGAAACACCATATATTTT. Protein: CAWSGPRGNTIYF. Looking up the rest from reference TRBV30 and TRBJ1-3 gives the full variable domain: SQTIHQWPATLVQPVGSPLSLECTVEGTSNPNLYWYRQAAGRGLQLLFYSVGIGQISSEVPQNLSASRPQDRQFILSSKKLLLSDSGFYLCAWSGPRGNTIYFGEGSWLTVV.

This clonotype was seen many times. V usage is TRBV3-1 and J usage is TRBJ2-5, with TRBD1 matching over 7 bases. The CDR3 is 15 residues long. Germline V gene sequence: CDR1 LGHDT, CDR2 YNNKEL (reference sequence). V was clipped by 2 bases and J by 2 bases; unmatched bases: 5. CDR3 DNA: TGTGCCAGCAGCCAATTTTCCAGGGGGCAAGAGACCCAGTACTTC. Translating it yields CASSQFSRGQETQYF.

By share, this clonotype ranks as medium-sized. The chain combines TRBV2 with TRBJ1-6, with D tentatively TRBD1 (5 bases). Germline V gene lookup returns CDR1 SNHLY and CDR2 FYNNEI. The CDR3 has 14 amino acids. The V end lost 3 bases, the J end lost 7 bases, and 10 bases lay between the germline ends. The CDR3 sequence: CASSELGQNSPLHF. The CDR3 DNA reads as TGTGCCAGCAGTGAGTTGGGGCAGAATTCACCCCTCCACTTT.

This clonotype has a count of ten or more. The genes are TRBV12-3 or TRBV12-4 and TRBJ2-1; weak D call: TRBD1 (5 bases). There are 13 residues in the CDR3. V lost 4 bases to trimming and J lost 6 bases, with 10 bases between them. CDR3 nucleotides: TGTGCCAGCAGTTCGGACACCCTCAATGAGCAGTTCTTC. Protein product: CASSSDTLNEQFF.

On this clonotype itself: An end of the junction does not agree with germline; a read error may underlie this. The gene calls are TRBV14 and TRBJ1-6, with D uncertain. CDR3 length equals 13 residues. The germline CDR1 and CDR2 sequences are SGHDN and FVKESK. The CDR3 region is CVSSHGGNSPLHF. DNA of the CDR3: TGTGTCAGCAGCCACGGAGGGAATTCACCCCTCCACTTT.

This clonotype was counted a few times. The rearrangement uses TRBV19 and TRBJ1-4; D is possibly TRBD1 (5 bases). This CDR3 spans 14 amino acids. Germline values: CDR1 LNHDA, CDR2 SQIVND (reference sequence). Trimming stripped 3 bases from V and 7 bases from J, with 12 bases between. This CDR3 is CASSMAGGREKLFF. The CDR3 coding sequence is TGTGCCAGTAGTATGGCCGGGGGTCGTGAAAAACTGTTTTTT.

This clonotype has ten or more counts. This rearrangement joins TRBV6-4 to TRBJ2-1, with a weak D call TRBD2 (5 bases). Germline assignment: CDR1 MRHNA and CDR2 SNTAGT. The length of the CDR3 is 17 residues. Trimming took off 2 bases at V and 2 bases at J, with 16 bases between the two ends. The CDR3 DNA follows: TGTGCCAGCAGTGACGAAGAGGGTCTTGGAGCCTACAATGAGCAGTTCTTC. As protein: CASSDEEGLGAYNEQFF.

The chain employs TRBV30 and TRBJ1-1; a weak D match, TRBD1 (6 bases). The CDR3 spans 15 residues. The germline V gene has CDR1 GTSNPN and CDR2 SVGIG (reference sequence). With 1 base removed from V and 0 bases from J, the gap between germline ends came to 12 bases. This CDR3 is CAWSGGAGLNTEAFF. CDR3 nucleotides: TGTGCCTGGAGTGGGGGGGCTGGTTTGAACACTGAAGCTTTCTTT.

The CDR3, as DNA: TGTGCCAGCAGTCACGGGACAGGGCAGGGCGAGCAGTACTTC. Translating gives CASSHGTGQGEQYF. The chain has TRBV27 and TRBJ2-7; 9 nucleotides agree with TRBD1. The CDR3 runs to 14 residues. CDR1 and CDR2 (germline): MNHEY, SMNVEV (reference sequence). V shed 5 bases, J shed 6 bases, and the junction held 8 bases outside the gene matches.

This clonotype was found once. The chain uses TRBV12-5 and TRBJ2-1; D unresolved. With 0 bases removed from V and 16 bases from J, the gap between germline ends came to 16 bases. The CDR3 runs to 13 residues. The germline CDR1 and CDR2 sequences are LGHNT and FRNRAP. The CDR3 bases are TGTGCTAGTGGTTTGGTAGGAGACTTAGTATTTTTCTTC. Protein sequence: CASGLVGDLVFFF.